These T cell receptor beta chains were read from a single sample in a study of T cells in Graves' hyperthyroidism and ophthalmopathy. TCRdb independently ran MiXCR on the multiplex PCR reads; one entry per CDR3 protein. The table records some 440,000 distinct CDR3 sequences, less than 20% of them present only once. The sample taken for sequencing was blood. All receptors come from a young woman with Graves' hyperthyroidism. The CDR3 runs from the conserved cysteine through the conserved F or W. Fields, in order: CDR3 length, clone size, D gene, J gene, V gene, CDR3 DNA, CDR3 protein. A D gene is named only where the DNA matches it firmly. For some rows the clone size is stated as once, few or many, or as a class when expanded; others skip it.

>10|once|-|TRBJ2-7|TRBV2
TGTGCCAGCAAACACCTCGAGCAGTACTTC
CASKHLEQYF
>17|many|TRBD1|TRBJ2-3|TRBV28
TGTGCCAGCAGTTTTAGACAGGGGGCCATTAGCACAGATACGCAGTATTTT
CASSFRQGAISTDTQYF
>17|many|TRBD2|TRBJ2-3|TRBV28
TGTGCCAGCAGTCCCACCCGTAGGACTAGTTCCGCAGATACGCAGTATTTT
CASSPTRRTSSADTQYF
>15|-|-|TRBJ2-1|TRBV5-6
TGTGCCAGCAGCTCTCCGACGGAATCCTACAATGAGCAGTTCTTC
CASSSPTESYNEQFF
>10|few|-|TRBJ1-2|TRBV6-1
TGTGCCAGCAACCAGGATGGCTACACCTTC
CASNQDGYTF
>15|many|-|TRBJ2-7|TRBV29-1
TGCAGCGTTGAGGCCGTAGGCTTTGAGGGGTACGAGCAGTACTTC
CSVEAVGFEGYEQYF
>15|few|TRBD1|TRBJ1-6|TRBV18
TGTGCCAGCTCATCATCGACAGGGACTAATTCACCCCTCCACTTT
CASSSSTGTNSPLHF
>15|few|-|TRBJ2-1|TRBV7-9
TGTGCCTGCAGCAACCGGCAGGGGCTTTACAATGAGCAGTTCTTC
CACSNRQGLYNEQFF
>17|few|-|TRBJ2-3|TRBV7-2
TGTGCCAGCAGCTTATCATTGAGGGGGGTAAGCAAAGGTACGCAGTATTTT
CASSLSLRGVSKGTQYF
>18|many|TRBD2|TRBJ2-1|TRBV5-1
TGCGCCAGCAGCTTGGGCCCATTGGGGAGCGGGAGGAACAATGAGCAGTTCTTC
CASSLGPLGSGRNNEQFF
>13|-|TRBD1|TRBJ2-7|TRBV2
TGTGCCAGCACTCGGACAGGGTCTTACGAGCAGTACTTC
CASTRTGSYEQYF
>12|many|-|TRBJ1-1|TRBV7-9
TGTGCCAGCAGCTCCGACGGACCCTCCGCTTTCTTT
CASSSDGPSAFF
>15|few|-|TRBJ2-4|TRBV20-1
TGCAGTGCTATGCCACTAGCAGGAGCCAAAAACATTCAGTACTTC
CSAMPLAGAKNIQYF
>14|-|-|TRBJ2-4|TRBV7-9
TGTGCCAGCAGTCCGGATCTCGCCAAAAACATTCAGTACTTC
CASSPDLAKNIQYF
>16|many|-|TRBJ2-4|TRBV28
TGTGCCAGCAGTTTTTGGGGCGCGGGGGCCAAAAACATTCAGTACTTC
CASSFWGAGAKNIQYF
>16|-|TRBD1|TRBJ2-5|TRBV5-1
TGCGCCAGCAGCTCTACAACAGGGGCGCAAAAAGAGACCCAGTACTTC
CASSSTTGAQKETQYF
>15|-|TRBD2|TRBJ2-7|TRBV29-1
TGCAGCGTCTCAGATAGCGGGGGTAGCTCCTACGAGCAGTACTTC
CSVSDSGGSSYEQYF
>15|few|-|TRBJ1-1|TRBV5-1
TGCGCCAGCGCCGGAACAGGAATCATGAACACTGAAGCTTTCTTT
CASAGTGIMNTEAFF
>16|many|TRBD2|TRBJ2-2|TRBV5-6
TGTGCCAGCAGCTTACGGTCTAGCGGGGACACCGGGGAGCTGTTTTTT
CASSLRSSGDTGELFF
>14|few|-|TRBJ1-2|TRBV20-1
TGCAAGGGGAAAAACGACTTCGTCGGCTATGGCTACACCTTC
CKGKNDFVGYGYTF
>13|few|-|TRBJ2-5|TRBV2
TGTGCCAGCAGTCTCGGACTTATAGAGACCCAGTACTTC
CASSLGLIETQYF
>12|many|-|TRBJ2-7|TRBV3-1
TGTGCCAGCAGCCAAGTGGCCGACGAGCAGTACTTC
CASSQVADEQYF
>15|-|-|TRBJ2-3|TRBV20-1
TGCAGCGTACATGACCGGATACTAAGCACAGATACGCAGTATTTT
CSVHDRILSTDTQYF
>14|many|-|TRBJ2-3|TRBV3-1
TGTGCCAGCAGCCAAGGTCGGACTGCTGGTACGCAGTATTTT
CASSQGRTAGTQYF
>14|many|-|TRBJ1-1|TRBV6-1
TGTGCCAGCAGTTACTACAGGGCGAACACTGAAGCTTTCTTT
CASSYYRANTEAFF
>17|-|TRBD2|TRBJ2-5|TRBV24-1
TGTGCCACCAGTGAGACCAAACTAGCGGGGGTGTTGGAGACCCAGTACTTC
CATSETKLAGVLETQYF
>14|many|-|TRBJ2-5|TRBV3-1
TGTGCCAGCAGCCCCCCCACGGTACAAGAGACCCAGTACTTC
CASSPPTVQETQYF
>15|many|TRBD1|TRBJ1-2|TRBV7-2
TGTGCCAGCAGCTTTAGCCAGACAGGGGGGCGTGGCTACACCTTC
CASSFSQTGGRGYTF
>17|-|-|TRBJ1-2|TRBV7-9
TGTGCCAGCAGCTTAGAAAGGTACAGGAAGGAGCTATGGGGCTACACCTTC
CASSLERYRKELWGYTF
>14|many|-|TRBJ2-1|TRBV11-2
TGTGCCAGCAGCTTGCCTCCCCCCAGGCCTCCCCTGTTCTTC
CASSLPPPRPPLFF
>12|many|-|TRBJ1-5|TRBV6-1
TGTGCCAGCAGCGGTTCCAATCAGCCCCAGCATTTT
CASSGSNQPQHF
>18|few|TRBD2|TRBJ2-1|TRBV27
TGTGCCAGCAGTTTAGGCGGGGGACTAGCGGGGTTCTACAATGAGCAGTTCTTC
CASSLGGGLAGFYNEQFF
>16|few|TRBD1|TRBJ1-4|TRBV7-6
TGTGCCAGCAGCTTAGGGACAGGGGGCGCGTCGGAAAAACTGTTTTTT
CASSLGTGGASEKLFF
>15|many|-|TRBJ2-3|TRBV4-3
TGCGCCAGCAGCCAAGAGTCAGGGATCTCAGATACGCAGTATTTT
CASSQESGISDTQYF